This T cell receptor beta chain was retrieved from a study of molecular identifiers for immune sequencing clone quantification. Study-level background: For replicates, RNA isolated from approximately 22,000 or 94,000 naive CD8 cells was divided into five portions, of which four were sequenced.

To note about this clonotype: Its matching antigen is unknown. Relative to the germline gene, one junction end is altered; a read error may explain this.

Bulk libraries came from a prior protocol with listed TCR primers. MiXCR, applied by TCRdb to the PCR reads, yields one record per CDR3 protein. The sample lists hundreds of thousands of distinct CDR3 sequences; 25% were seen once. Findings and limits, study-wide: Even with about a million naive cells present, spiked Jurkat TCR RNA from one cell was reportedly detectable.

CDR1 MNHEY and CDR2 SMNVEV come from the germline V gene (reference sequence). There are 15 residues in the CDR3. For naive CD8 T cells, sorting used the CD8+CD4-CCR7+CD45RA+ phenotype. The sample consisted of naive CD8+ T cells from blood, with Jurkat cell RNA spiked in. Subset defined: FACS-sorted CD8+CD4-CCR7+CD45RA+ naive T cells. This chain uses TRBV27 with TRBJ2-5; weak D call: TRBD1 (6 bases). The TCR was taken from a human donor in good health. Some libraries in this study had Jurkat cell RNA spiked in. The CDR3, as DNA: TGTGCCAGCAGTTCCAGGACAGCCTTAGACACGACCCGGTACTTC. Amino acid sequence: CASSSRTALDTTRYF.